This T cell receptor (beta chain) was captured by sequencing in a study of identical twins. Whole-study findings and limits: Monozygotic twins shared more out-of-frame TCR alpha than recombination models predicted.

A word on this clonotype: Its cognate antigen is unknown.

With 3 bases removed from V and 5 bases from J, the gap between germline ends came to 14 bases. The CDR3 length is 15 residues. TCRdb analysed the 5' RACE reads with MiXCR anew, one entry per CDR3 protein. This table holds 690,000 or so distinct CDR3 sequences, 8.5% to 9.5% found once. These sequences were also reported in another study, on yellow fever vaccine responses in identical twins. That study reports: Convergence reportedly seemed to mark part of the twins' vaccine T cell response, with personalization marking the rest.

The chain couples TRBV12-3 or TRBV12-4 to TRBJ1-5, with a tentative D call TRBD1 (5 bases). Sequenced input: PBMCs. The TCR originated in a woman aged 18-29 years in good health. The CDR3 DNA follows: TGTGCCAGCAGTTTCCGTGCAGGGTACGATCAGCCCCAGCATTTT. Protein: CASSFRAGYDQPQHF.